This is a list of T cell receptor beta chains from one sample in a study of T-cell memory formation after mild COVID-19. TCRdb passed the 5' RACE reads through MiXCR, listing each CDR3 protein once. The data show roughly 250,000 distinct CDR3 sequences, with 16% seen just once and 20% to 25% held by the top ten. Sequenced input: PBMCs or a T cell subset sorted from them (not recorded which). The origin of the receptors is a man between 18 and 35 years old who had mild COVID-19 (a few samples of this study predate the infection). Cell type and time point are not known. Both conserved end residues are part of each CDR3. Each record gives: CDR3 DNA, CDR3 protein, D gene, clone size, J gene, V gene. The D gene is left open where the match is weak. Clone size appears in some rows only: once, few, many, or a class for an expanded clone.

CDR3nt: TGTGCCAGCAGTTACATTCCAGGGAGTTCCTACAATGAGCAGTTCTTC
CDR3aa: CASSYIPGSSYNEQFF
d_gene: .
abundance: many
j_gene: TRBJ2-1
v_gene: TRBV6-2/TRBV6-3

CDR3nt: TGTGCCAGCAGTCATAGGACGGGGGGGAACACTGAAGCTTTCTTT
CDR3aa: CASSHRTGGNTEAFF
d_gene: .
abundance: .
j_gene: TRBJ1-1
v_gene: TRBV6-5

CDR3nt: TGTGCCAGCAGATGGGGCTCCTACAATGAGCAGTTCTTC
CDR3aa: CASRWGSYNEQFF
d_gene: .
abundance: many
j_gene: TRBJ2-1
v_gene: TRBV6-5

CDR3nt: TGCGCCAGCAGGCGCTCCCAACTAGCGGGGGTAACAGATACGCAGTATTTT
CDR3aa: CASRRSQLAGVTDTQYF
d_gene: TRBD2
abundance: .
j_gene: TRBJ2-3
v_gene: TRBV4-1

CDR3nt: TGTGCCTCCCGATGGGACTTAAATTCACCCCTCCACTTT
CDR3aa: CASRWDLNSPLHF
d_gene: .
abundance: few
j_gene: TRBJ1-6
v_gene: TRBV7-2

CDR3nt: TGTGCCAGTAAGAGGCGGTTGAGCTCCTACGAGCAGTACTTC
CDR3aa: CASKRRLSSYEQYF
d_gene: .
abundance: few
j_gene: TRBJ2-7
v_gene: TRBV28

CDR3nt: TGCGCCAGCAGCTTGGCCTGGCAGGACCTAGGCGGAAACACCATATATTTT
CDR3aa: CASSLAWQDLGGNTIYF
d_gene: .
abundance: .
j_gene: TRBJ1-3
v_gene: TRBV5-1

CDR3nt: TGTGCCAGCAGCAGACTGAACACTGAAGCTTTCTTT
CDR3aa: CASSRLNTEAFF
d_gene: .
abundance: few
j_gene: TRBJ1-1
v_gene: TRBV7-9

CDR3nt: TGCAGTGCTAGAGATAGCGGGGGGGCTAGGTCCTACAATGAGCAGTTCTTC
CDR3aa: CSARDSGGARSYNEQFF
d_gene: TRBD2
abundance: few
j_gene: TRBJ2-1
v_gene: TRBV20-1

CDR3nt: TGCGCCAGCAGCTTACACCGGGACAGGGGACCAAACTATGGCTACACCTTC
CDR3aa: CASSLHRDRGPNYGYTF
d_gene: TRBD1
abundance: .
j_gene: TRBJ1-2
v_gene: TRBV5-1

CDR3nt: TGTGCCAGCAGGGAGATCGTAACTTATTACAATGAGCAGTTCTTC
CDR3aa: CASREIVTYYNEQFF
d_gene: .
abundance: .
j_gene: TRBJ2-1
v_gene: TRBV2

CDR3nt: TGTGCCAGCAGGGAGGGACCCACGTACCAAGAGACCCAGTACTTC
CDR3aa: CASREGPTYQETQYF
d_gene: .
abundance: .
j_gene: TRBJ2-5
v_gene: TRBV6-2/TRBV6-3

CDR3nt: TGCGCCAGCAGCTTAGCTACAGGGGTGTCCTACGAGCAGTACTTC
CDR3aa: CASSLATGVSYEQYF
d_gene: TRBD1
abundance: .
j_gene: TRBJ2-7
v_gene: TRBV5-1

CDR3nt: TGTGCCAGCAGCAGATGGGGACAGGCAAAGAGCTCCTACGAGCAGTACTTC
CDR3aa: CASSRWGQAKSSYEQYF
d_gene: TRBD1
abundance: few
j_gene: TRBJ2-7
v_gene: TRBV7-9

CDR3nt: TGCAGTGCTAGCCCTACCACATGGTCCTACAATGAGCAGTTCTTC
CDR3aa: CSASPTTWSYNEQFF
d_gene: .
abundance: few
j_gene: TRBJ2-1
v_gene: TRBV20-1

CDR3nt: TGTGCCAGCACCCCGATGGGGAACCAAGAGACCCAGTACTTC
CDR3aa: CASTPMGNQETQYF
d_gene: .
abundance: .
j_gene: TRBJ2-5
v_gene: TRBV3-1

CDR3nt: TGCAGTGCTAGAGGCGGGACTGACTATGGCTACACCTTC
CDR3aa: CSARGGTDYGYTF
d_gene: .
abundance: .
j_gene: TRBJ1-2
v_gene: TRBV20-1

CDR3nt: TGTGCCAGCAGTGGGAACAGGTTCACAGATACGCAGTATTTT
CDR3aa: CASSGNRFTDTQYF
d_gene: .
abundance: few
j_gene: TRBJ2-3
v_gene: TRBV2

CDR3nt: TGTGCCAGCAGCTTATCTGGGGCAGGGGCCAACGTCCTGACTTTC
CDR3aa: CASSLSGAGANVLTF
d_gene: .
abundance: many
j_gene: TRBJ2-6
v_gene: TRBV11-2

CDR3nt: TGTGCCAGCAGCGTAGACCGGGGGAGGACAGATACGCAGTATTTT
CDR3aa: CASSVDRGRTDTQYF
d_gene: .
abundance: few
j_gene: TRBJ2-3
v_gene: TRBV9

CDR3nt: TGTGCCAGCAGCCAAACCGGACGACACACCCCCCCAGATACGCAGTATTTT
CDR3aa: CASSQTGRHTPPDTQYF
d_gene: .
abundance: few
j_gene: TRBJ2-3
v_gene: TRBV4-2

CDR3nt: TGTGCCAGCAGCTTAGAGCAAGCAGATGGCTACACCTTC
CDR3aa: CASSLEQADGYTF
d_gene: .
abundance: .
j_gene: TRBJ1-2
v_gene: TRBV7-2

CDR3nt: TGTGCCAGCAGCCGAGGACTAGCGGGGGGTATATCGGAGACCCAGTACTTC
CDR3aa: CASSRGLAGGISETQYF
d_gene: TRBD2
abundance: few
j_gene: TRBJ2-5
v_gene: TRBV3-1

CDR3nt: TGTGCCAGCAGCGAACGACAGGTTGGCGGCTACACCTTC
CDR3aa: CASSERQVGGYTF
d_gene: .
abundance: few
j_gene: TRBJ1-2
v_gene: TRBV7-2

CDR3nt: TGTGCCAGCAGTTCAAGGGGGGGGTTGACCAATGAGCAGTTCTTC
CDR3aa: CASSSRGGLTNEQFF
d_gene: .
abundance: .
j_gene: TRBJ2-1
v_gene: TRBV28

CDR3nt: TGTGCCAGCAGCCAGAGGACCGGGGTTGGTGGCTACACCTTC
CDR3aa: CASSQRTGVGGYTF
d_gene: .
abundance: .
j_gene: TRBJ1-2
v_gene: TRBV14

CDR3nt: TGTGCCAGCAGTTTAGAGGGGGCGGGGGAAGAGACCCAGTACTTC
CDR3aa: CASSLEGAGEETQYF
d_gene: .
abundance: .
j_gene: TRBJ2-5
v_gene: TRBV12-3/TRBV12-4

CDR3nt: TGTGCTAGCAGAAACGGGCCCAACACCGGGGAGCTGTTTTTT
CDR3aa: CASRNGPNTGELFF
d_gene: .
abundance: .
j_gene: TRBJ2-2
v_gene: TRBV7-7

CDR3nt: TGTGCCAGCAGCCTTGAGACTAGCGGGGAATACAATGAGCAGTTCTTC
CDR3aa: CASSLETSGEYNEQFF
d_gene: TRBD2
abundance: many
j_gene: TRBJ2-1
v_gene: TRBV4-2

CDR3nt: TGTGCCAGCAGCTTTGAGGGGGGTGCGGGCACTGAAGCTTTCTTT
CDR3aa: CASSFEGGAGTEAFF
d_gene: .
abundance: few
j_gene: TRBJ1-1
v_gene: TRBV7-9

CDR3nt: TGTGCCAGCAGCTCAGATCGCCAGGGGCAGGGCTACACCTTC
CDR3aa: CASSSDRQGQGYTF
d_gene: .
abundance: .
j_gene: TRBJ1-2
v_gene: TRBV7-2

CDR3nt: TGTGCCAGCAGCTCAAACAGGGGGCGGGAGGAGACCCAGTACTTC
CDR3aa: CASSSNRGREETQYF
d_gene: TRBD1
abundance: .
j_gene: TRBJ2-5
v_gene: TRBV11-2

CDR3nt: TGCAGTGCAAACGGGGGCGGGCCAGATACGCAGTATTTT
CDR3aa: CSANGGGPDTQYF
d_gene: .
abundance: few
j_gene: TRBJ2-3
v_gene: TRBV20-1

CDR3nt: TGTGCCAGCAGCCCAGAGGCCCACGGTGGTCAGCCCCAGCATTTT
CDR3aa: CASSPEAHGGQPQHF
d_gene: .
abundance: few
j_gene: TRBJ1-5
v_gene: TRBV4-2

CDR3nt: TGTGCCAGCAGGGTCCTGAACACTGAAGCTTTCTTT
CDR3aa: CASRVLNTEAFF
d_gene: .
abundance: few
j_gene: TRBJ1-1
v_gene: TRBV12-3/TRBV12-4

CDR3nt: TGTGCCAGCAGGACGGCCGGGACAGTCGGTAATGAGCAGTTCTTC
CDR3aa: CASRTAGTVGNEQFF
d_gene: TRBD1
abundance: many
j_gene: TRBJ2-1
v_gene: TRBV6-5

CDR3nt: TGTGCCAGCAGCTTAATCGGGATAGAGCAGTACTTC
CDR3aa: CASSLIGIEQYF
d_gene: .
abundance: few
j_gene: TRBJ2-7
v_gene: TRBV7-2

CDR3nt: TGTGCCAGCTCTCGCGGGGAGGGGATAACCCACGAGCAGTACTTC
CDR3aa: CASSRGEGITHEQYF
d_gene: TRBD2
abundance: few
j_gene: TRBJ2-7
v_gene: TRBV9

CDR3nt: TGTGCCAGCCAAAACACCGGGGAGCTGTTTTTT
CDR3aa: CASQNTGELFF
d_gene: .
abundance: few
j_gene: TRBJ2-2
v_gene: TRBV2

CDR3nt: TGCGCCAGCAGCGTCGACAGGAGAGCCTACGAGCAGTACTTC
CDR3aa: CASSVDRRAYEQYF
d_gene: .
abundance: .
j_gene: TRBJ2-7
v_gene: TRBV5-1

CDR3nt: TGTGCCAGCAGCGTAGGTATGGGGGGCGGCGAGCAGTTCTTC
CDR3aa: CASSVGMGGGEQFF
d_gene: .
abundance: few
j_gene: TRBJ2-1
v_gene: TRBV9

CDR3nt: TGTGCCAGCAGTTACCAGACAGGGGTGCACGAGCAGTACTTC
CDR3aa: CASSYQTGVHEQYF
d_gene: TRBD1
abundance: many
j_gene: TRBJ2-7
v_gene: TRBV6-6

CDR3nt: TGTGCCAGCAGCCAAGGGGTTGGTGGAAATGAGCAGTTCTTC
CDR3aa: CASSQGVGGNEQFF
d_gene: .
abundance: few
j_gene: TRBJ2-1
v_gene: TRBV14

CDR3nt: TGTGCCAGCAGCGTAGTGGCAGGAACTGAAGCTTTCTTT
CDR3aa: CASSVVAGTEAFF
d_gene: .
abundance: .
j_gene: TRBJ1-1
v_gene: TRBV9

CDR3nt: TGCGCCAGCAGCCAAGAAAGGGCTGGGGCCAACGTCCTGACTTTC
CDR3aa: CASSQERAGANVLTF
d_gene: .
abundance: few
j_gene: TRBJ2-6
v_gene: TRBV4-1

CDR3nt: TGTGCCAGCAGTGGTCCGGGGGGGCAGAGCTCCTACAAGGAGCAGTTCTTC
CDR3aa: CASSGPGGQSSYKEQFF
d_gene: TRBD2
abundance: .
j_gene: TRBJ2-1
v_gene: TRBV25-1

CDR3nt: TGTGCCACCACTCCACCGGGGGGCCCCAAAAACATTCAGTACTTC
CDR3aa: CATTPPGGPKNIQYF
d_gene: .
abundance: few
j_gene: TRBJ2-4
v_gene: TRBV15

CDR3nt: TGTGCCAGCAGTTACCCGCGGGACGGGCACACTGAAGCTTTCTTT
CDR3aa: CASSYPRDGHTEAFF
d_gene: .
abundance: .
j_gene: TRBJ1-1
v_gene: TRBV6-5

CDR3nt: TGTGCCACCAGTTTGACAGCCACAGATACGCAGTATTTT
CDR3aa: CATSLTATDTQYF
d_gene: .
abundance: .
j_gene: TRBJ2-3
v_gene: TRBV24-1

CDR3nt: TGTGCCAGCAAAAAGGACAGGGGAGAGGAGACCCAGTACTTC
CDR3aa: CASKKDRGEETQYF
d_gene: TRBD1
abundance: few
j_gene: TRBJ2-5
v_gene: TRBV2

CDR3nt: TGTGCCAGCAGCTTAAGGACGGACCTCACCGGGGAGCTGTTTTTT
CDR3aa: CASSLRTDLTGELFF
d_gene: .
abundance: few
j_gene: TRBJ2-2
v_gene: TRBV7-6

CDR3nt: TGTGCCAGCAGTTTTGCGGGGGGCACAGATACGCAGTATTTT
CDR3aa: CASSFAGGTDTQYF
d_gene: TRBD2
abundance: few
j_gene: TRBJ2-3
v_gene: TRBV6-2/TRBV6-3

CDR3nt: TGTGCCATCAGGGCCGGGACAGGGTCTGGAAACACCATATATTTT
CDR3aa: CAIRAGTGSGNTIYF
d_gene: TRBD1
abundance: .
j_gene: TRBJ1-3
v_gene: TRBV10-3

CDR3nt: TGTGCCACCAGGGACTTGCATGGCTACACCTTC
CDR3aa: CATRDLHGYTF
d_gene: .
abundance: many
j_gene: TRBJ1-2
v_gene: TRBV10-3

CDR3nt: TGCGCCAGCAGCCACTCCCCCGATGGGTCCACTGAAGCTTTCTTT
CDR3aa: CASSHSPDGSTEAFF
d_gene: .
abundance: .
j_gene: TRBJ1-1
v_gene: TRBV4-1